The rows below give T cell receptor beta chains drawn from one sample of a study of blood T cell repertoires in COVID-19. TCRdb's copy holds only in-frame clones and misses some; the assay was immunoSEQ multiplex PCR. Of some 190,000 clones in the sample, around nine tenths are singletons; the top ten hold roughly 6%. The material sequenced was peripheral blood. These receptors all stem from a woman in her forties who had recovered from COVID-19. The CDR3 runs from the conserved cysteine through the conserved F or W. A D gene is named only where the DNA matches it firmly. Size is stated for part of the rows, as once, few or many counts, or as a class when the clone is expanded.

size: .
V: TRBV7-8
J: TRBJ1-4
D: TRBD1
CDR3: CASMVSSAGGEKLFF
DNA: TGTGCCAGCATGGTTTCGTCGGCAGGGGGTGAAAAACTGTTTTTT

size: .
V: TRBV9
J: TRBJ1-1
D: .
CDR3: CASSELPGNTEAFF
DNA: TGTGCCAGCAGCGAACTCCCTGGGAACACTGAAGCTTTCTTT

size: .
V: TRBV5-8
J: TRBJ1-2
D: .
CDR3: CASSSNPNYGYTF
DNA: TGTGCCAGCAGCTCAAATCCTAACTATGGCTACACCTTC

size: .
V: TRBV24-1
J: TRBJ1-2
D: .
CDR3: CATAGARDGYTF
DNA: TGTGCCACCGCGGGGGCACGAGATGGCTACACCTTC

size: few
V: TRBV5-6
J: TRBJ1-4
D: TRBD1
CDR3: CASSYGTGTREKLFF
DNA: TGTGCCAGCAGCTACGGGACAGGCACGAGGGAAAAACTGTTTTTT

size: once
V: TRBV29-1
J: TRBJ2-7
D: .
CDR3: CSVGPSHYEQYF
DNA: TGCAGCGTTGGCCCTAGCCACTACGAGCAGTACTTC

size: many
V: TRBV19
J: TRBJ1-2
D: .
CDR3: CASTFEDPQGVYGYTF
DNA: TGTGCCAGTACCTTCGAAGATCCACAAGGAGTTTATGGCTACACCTTC

size: .
V: TRBV20-1
J: TRBJ2-7
D: .
CDR3: CSATPVGGQYF
DNA: TGCAGTGCTACCCCGGTAGGCGGGCAGTACTTC

size: many
V: TRBV24-1
J: TRBJ2-2
D: .
CDR3: CATSRSTSGGELFF
DNA: TGTGCCACCAGTAGGTCTACTAGTGGCGGGGAGCTGTTTTTT

size: .
V: TRBV19
J: TRBJ2-7
D: TRBD2
CDR3: CASSIGGTSGIYEQYF
DNA: TGTGCCAGTAGTATTGGTGGGACTAGCGGGATCTACGAGCAGTACTTC

size: once
V: TRBV3-1/TRBV3-2
J: TRBJ2-7
D: TRBD2
CDR3: CASSHGGALSYEQYF
DNA: TGTGCCAGCAGCCACGGGGGGGCCCTCTCCTACGAGCAGTACTTC

size: .
V: TRBV5-5
J: TRBJ1-2
D: .
CDR3: CASSLAGMEAFYEPYGYTF
DNA: TGTGCCAGCAGCTTGGCCGGGATGGAGGCTTTCTATGAACCCTATGGCTACACCTTC

size: .
V: TRBV5-1
J: TRBJ2-3
D: TRBD2
CDR3: CASSRGTSGPTDTQYF
DNA: TGCGCCAGCAGCAGAGGGACTAGCGGACCCACAGATACGCAGTATTTT

size: .
V: TRBV5-8
J: TRBJ2-3
D: .
CDR3: CASSLVPAGGTDTQYF
DNA: TGTGCCAGCAGCTTGGTCCCAGCGGGCGGCACAGATACGCAGTATTTT

size: .
V: TRBV7-8
J: TRBJ2-7
D: TRBD2
CDR3: CASSFRSGRGNEQYF
DNA: TGTGCCAGCAGCTTCAGAAGCGGGAGGGGAAACGAGCAGTACTTC

size: .
V: TRBV25-1
J: TRBJ1-6
D: .
CDR3: CASTRGAYNSPLHF
DNA: TGTGCCAGCACCCGCGGGGCGTATAATTCACCCCTCCACTTT

size: few
V: TRBV9
J: TRBJ2-1
D: TRBD2
CDR3: CASSVELAGPFEQFF
DNA: TGTGCCAGCAGCGTAGAACTAGCGGGGCCCTTTGAGCAGTTCTTC

size: .
V: TRBV2
J: TRBJ1-6
D: .
CDR3: CASSDRVLYNSPLHF
DNA: TGTGCCAGCAGTGACAGGGTTCTCTATAATTCACCCCTCCACTTT

size: .
V: TRBV19
J: TRBJ2-3
D: TRBD2
CDR3: CASTKTSGKTDTQYF
DNA: TGTGCCAGTACTAAGACTAGCGGGAAGACAGATACGCAGTATTTT

size: .
V: TRBV6-5
J: TRBJ2-7
D: .
CDR3: CASNPRTDLSYEQYF
DNA: TGTGCCAGCAACCCACGGACAGACCTCTCCTACGAGCAGTACTTC

size: .
V: TRBV3-1/TRBV3-2
J: TRBJ2-3
D: .
CDR3: CASSSSGGTSTDTQYF
DNA: TGTGCCAGCAGCTCCTCCGGCGGGACCAGCACAGATACGCAGTATTTT

size: .
V: TRBV18
J: TRBJ2-2
D: TRBD1
CDR3: CASSQTNLDRGRTGELFF
DNA: TGTGCCAGCTCACAAACGAACTTGGACAGGGGTCGGACCGGGGAGCTGTTTTTT

size: .
V: TRBV28
J: TRBJ1-1
D: .
CDR3: CASSLRLELNTEAFF
DNA: TGTGCCAGCAGCCTGCGGCTCGAATTGAACACTGAAGCTTTCTTT

size: .
V: TRBV6-4
J: TRBJ2-3
D: .
CDR3: CASSDRGLTDTQYF
DNA: TGTGCCAGCAGTGACAGGGGTCTCACAGATACGCAGTATTTT

size: .
V: TRBV2
J: TRBJ1-2
D: .
CDR3: CASSEATGWNGYTF
DNA: TGTGCCAGCAGTGAAGCGACAGGATGGAATGGCTACACCTTC

size: .
V: TRBV15
J: TRBJ1-4
D: TRBD1
CDR3: CATSPGTGNEKLFF
DNA: TGTGCCACCAGCCCCGGGACAGGGAATGAAAAACTGTTTTTT

size: .
V: TRBV2
J: TRBJ2-7
D: TRBD2
CDR3: CAGASGNYEQYF
DNA: TGTGCCGGGGCTAGCGGGAACTACGAGCAGTACTTC

size: .
V: TRBV30
J: TRBJ1-1
D: .
CDR3: CAWSVSQGEAFF
DNA: TGTGCCTGGAGTGTATCCCAGGGTGAAGCTTTCTTT

size: .
V: TRBV27
J: TRBJ1-2
D: TRBD1
CDR3: CASSPLDRGRSGYTF
DNA: TGTGCCAGCAGTCCGCTTGACAGGGGGCGGAGTGGCTACACCTTC

size: .
V: TRBV27
J: TRBJ2-1
D: TRBD2
CDR3: CASSSPSGSKDEQFF
DNA: TGTGCCAGCAGTTCGCCTAGCGGGAGTAAAGATGAGCAGTTCTTC

size: .
V: TRBV18
J: TRBJ2-1
D: TRBD2
CDR3: CASSPLAGAGNEQFF
DNA: TGTGCCAGCTCACCCCTAGCGGGAGCGGGCAATGAGCAGTTCTTC

size: .
V: TRBV19
J: TRBJ2-6
D: .
CDR3: CASRGRGSGANVLTF
DNA: TGTGCCAGTAGAGGCCGAGGGTCTGGGGCCAACGTCCTGACTTTC

size: .
V: TRBV24-1
J: TRBJ2-2
D: .
CDR3: CATSENTGELFF
DNA: TGTGCCACTAGCGAGAACACCGGGGAGCTGTTTTTT

size: .
V: TRBV3-1/TRBV3-2
J: TRBJ1-2
D: .
CDR3: CASSHFPDGYTF
DNA: TGTGCCAGCAGCCATTTCCCCGATGGCTACACCTTC

size: .
V: TRBV4-2
J: TRBJ2-3
D: TRBD2
CDR3: CASSQELAGGPMGTDTQYF
DNA: TGTGCCAGCAGCCAAGAGCTCGCGGGAGGGCCAATGGGCACAGATACGCAGTATTTT

size: .
V: TRBV21-1
J: TRBJ2-1
D: .
CDR3: CASSPEYSRREGEWAYNEQFF
DNA: TGTGCCAGCAGCCCTGAATACTCACGGCGGGAGGGTGAATGGGCCTACAATGAGCAGTTCTTC

size: few
V: TRBV28
J: TRBJ2-7
D: TRBD1
CDR3: CASRAGTGRGMGYEQYF
DNA: TGTGCCAGCAGGGCCGGGACAGGGAGAGGTATGGGCTACGAGCAGTACTTC

size: .
V: TRBV4-2
J: TRBJ2-1
D: TRBD2
CDR3: CASSQDRGLAVYNEQFF
DNA: TGTGCCAGCAGCCAAGATCGAGGGCTAGCGGTGTACAATGAGCAGTTCTTC

size: .
V: TRBV5-6
J: TRBJ2-1
D: TRBD1
CDR3: CASSLLLDRAERSYNEQFF
DNA: TGTGCCAGCAGCTTGCTCTTGGACAGGGCCGAACGCTCCTACAATGAGCAGTTCTTC

size: .
V: TRBV7-2
J: TRBJ1-2
D: TRBD1
CDR3: CASSPPGQGALSGYTF
DNA: TGTGCCAGCAGCCCCCCGGGACAGGGGGCCTTGAGTGGCTACACCTTC

size: .
V: TRBV28
J: TRBJ1-5
D: .
CDR3: CASSLPGGQPQHF
DNA: TGTGCCAGCAGTTTACCGGGGGGTCAGCCCCAGCATTTT

size: .
V: TRBV5-1
J: TRBJ2-7
D: TRBD2
CDR3: CASSPSGPYEQYF
DNA: TGCGCCAGCAGTCCTAGCGGCCCCTACGAGCAGTACTTC

size: once
V: TRBV30
J: TRBJ1-3
D: .
CDR3: CAWGSSGNTIYF
DNA: TGTGCCTGGGGGAGCTCTGGAAACACCATATATTTT

size: .
V: TRBV15
J: TRBJ2-2
D: .
CDR3: CATSRDRGSGELFF
DNA: TGTGCCACCAGCAGAGATCGGGGGTCCGGGGAGCTGTTTTTT

size: .
V: TRBV5-4
J: TRBJ2-1
D: TRBD2
CDR3: CASSISGESHNEQFF
DNA: TGTGCCAGCAGCATTAGCGGGGAATCTCACAATGAGCAGTTCTTC